Reported below is one T cell receptor (beta chain). Its antigen is unidentified. The data were taken from a study of CXCR3-negative and CXCR3-positive naive CD8 T cells. Study-level background: TRB reads totalled about 150 million, about 1.5 +/- 0.3 million per library. The study's findings and limits: Naive cells that were CXCR3-positive had more hydrophobic TRB CDR3s (compared with CXCR3-negative naive cells). Naive subsets had comparable surface CD5; TCR strength was inferred from TRB CDR3 properties. The TRBV-TRBJ usage of naive CXCR3-negative and CXCR3-positive cells was similar, but that of memory cells differed.

The CDR3 contains 18 residues. Germline V CDR1 and CDR2: SGHRS, YFSETQ. Those CD8+ T cells considered naive were CD45RO-CCR7+CD27+CD95-. TRB cDNA libraries were made by UMI-labeled 5' RACE. From the 5' RACE reads, TCRdb lists one entry per CDR3 protein and no DNA. The sample data list about 130,000 distinct CDR3 sequences. This sequence joins TRBV5-1 and TRBJ2-7; the TRBD2 assignment by TCRdb is unverifiable without DNA. This receptor was taken from a human donor in good health. Some clones in this sample may be carry-over from other donors' samples. The material sequenced was naive CXCR3+ CD8+ T cells from blood. Documented subset: CD45RO-CCR7+CD27+CD95- naive CD8+ T cells expressing CXCR3 (TNR3+). CDR3 protein: CASSLGLAGGPNSYEQYF.